One sample yielded the 19 T cell receptor beta chains listed below, sequenced in a study of human T cells and chemical hapten exposure. The time point denotes: patch test 1, 2 weeks after DPC sensitization. Treatment of the sample: therapeutic diphenylcyclopropenone sensitization with weekly scalp DPC. A single record per CDR3 protein comes from TCRdb applying MiXCR to the RACE reads. The table lists around 52,000 distinct CDR3 sequences, 9% to 9.5% of them singletons. Source: whole blood, taken in connection with sensitization to the hapten diphenylcyclopropenone (DPC). The source of these receptors is a middle-aged woman with alopecia areata. Some clones in this sample may be carry-over from other donors' samples.

The chain has TRBV7-7 and TRBJ2-5; 7 bases agree with TRBD2. The CDR3 extends over 13 amino acids. In germline, CDR1 is SSHAT, CDR2 FNYEAQ (reference sequence). V gave up 2 bases and J gave up 7 bases; unmatched junction bases: 4. Written as DNA, the CDR3 is TGTGCCAGCAGCTTAAGCGGGGCTGGGACCCAGTACTTC. Its protein product is CASSLSGAGTQYF.

The table lists this clonotype with many counts. This chain links TRBV5-1 with TRBJ2-7; 8 bases map to TRBD1. Germline-derived CDR1 and CDR2 are SGHRS and YFSETQ. The CDR3 runs 14 residues. V shed 4 bases, J shed 2 bases, and the junction held 5 bases outside the gene matches. The CDR3 spells CASSLGQGAYEQYF. The CDR3 DNA sequence: TGCGCCAGCAGCCTCGGACAGGGTGCCTACGAGCAGTACTTC.

This clonotype was counted between two and nine times. CDR3 bases: TGTGCCATCAGTGAGTCTGGCGGGCGGGAGACCCAGTACTTC. Protein sequence: CAISESGGRETQYF. V is TRBV10-3 and J is TRBJ2-5; D is perhaps TRBD2 (5 bases). In germline, CDR1 is ENHRY, CDR2 SYGVKD. There are 14 residues in the CDR3. The V gene lost 0 bases and the J gene lost 5 bases, with 10 bases spanning the gap.

This clonotype showed up many times. This chain uses TRBV4-2 with TRBJ2-4; 10 bases map to TRBD2. Trimming at V came to 0 bases and at J to 13 bases, leaving 12 bases not matched to a gene. From germline, CDR1 is LGHNA and CDR2 YNFKEQ. CDR3 size: 16 residues. DNA for the CDR3: TGTGCCAGCAGCCAAGAAAATGGACTAGCGGTGGAAGTCCAGTACTTC. Encoded protein: CASSQENGLAVEVQYF.

To note about this clonotype: A much larger clone lies one base from this, so it may be a read error. The chain employs TRBV5-1 and TRBJ2-2, with a possible D match to TRBD2 (6 bases). Deletions cut 3 bases from V and 10 bases from J, with 22 bases between. The germline V gene has CDR1 SGHRS and CDR2 YFSETQ. The CDR3 length is 16 residues. The CDR3 region has the DNA TGCGCCAGCAGCTGCGGGGTGGGCAGTAACCCTACGGAGCTGTTTTTT. As protein: CASSCGVGSNPTELFF. Together with reference TRBV5-1 and TRBJ2-2, the CDR3 gives the full variable domain: KAGVTQTPRYLIKTRGQQVTLSCSPISGHRSVSWYQQTPGQGLQFLFEYFSETQRNKGNFPGRFSGRQFSNSRSEMNVSTLELGDSALYLCASSCGVGSNPTELFFGEGSRLTVL.

This clonotype was seen ten or more times. V is TRBV4-2 and J is TRBJ1-1; no clear D. The CDR3 spans 14 residues. The ends were cut back, 0 bases at V and 11 bases at J, with 16 bases in the middle. Looked up from germline, CDR1 is LGHNA and CDR2 is YNFKEQ. The CDR3 spells CASSQEQGNLRAFF. Written as DNA, the CDR3 is TGTGCCAGCAGCCAAGAGCAAGGCAACCTGAGGGCTTTCTTT.

The chain couples TRBV2 to TRBJ2-7; D is undetermined. The CDR3 consists of 13 residues. Germline V CDR1 and CDR2: SNHLY, FYNNEI. V was clipped by 6 bases and J by 3 bases, with 12 bases between them. The CDR3 DNA reads as TGTGCCAGCAGATATCAGAGTTACTACGAGCAGTACTTC. Its translation is CASRYQSYYEQYF.

This clonotype was seen at least ten times. The chain is built from TRBV3-1 and TRBJ2-2, with 8 bases matching TRBD2. CDR1 is LGHDT, CDR2 YNNKEL, per germline (reference sequence). J lost 2 bases, V lost 4 bases, and 12 bases had no gene match. The CDR3 has 18 amino acids. CDR3: CASSPFLRRGANTGELFF. In DNA form, the CDR3 reads TGTGCCAGCAGCCCGTTCCTGAGGCGGGGGGCCAACACCGGGGAGCTGTTTTTT.

This clonotype appeared a few times. The V call is TRBV27, the J call TRBJ2-7; D might be TRBD2 (5 bases). V was clipped by 5 bases and J by 2 bases, with 10 bases between them. The CDR3 runs 13 residues. Germline V gene lookup returns CDR1 MNHEY and CDR2 SMNVEV (reference sequence). DNA of the CDR3: TGTGCCAGCAGTGCTCCGGGGACCTACGAGCAGTACTTC. This sequence encodes CASSAPGTYEQYF.

The chain links TRBV29-1 to TRBJ1-2, with a possible D match to TRBD1 (5 bases). Looked up from germline, CDR1 is SQVTM and CDR2 is ANQGSEA. The CDR3 runs to 16 residues. Trimming removed 4 bases at V and 4 bases at J, with 22 bases between. The CDR3 sequence is CSVGAGSYGYSYGYTF. The CDR3 coding sequence is TGCAGCGTTGGGGCAGGGAGCTATGGCTACAGCTATGGCTACACCTTC. Full variable domain (rest looked up from reference TRBV29-1 and TRBJ1-2): SAVISQKPSRDICQRGTSLTIQCQVDSQVTMMFWYRQQPGQSLTLIATANQGSEATYESGFVIDKFPISRPNLTFSTLTVSNMSPEDSSIYLCSVGAGSYGYSYGYTFGSGTRLTVV.

Details on this clonotype: One end of the junction fails to match germline, which may point to a read error. The V and J genes are TRBV7-2 and TRBJ2-1, with a tentative D call TRBD2 (6 bases). In germline, CDR1 is SGHTA, CDR2 FQGNSA. The CDR3 has 15 residues. CDR3 residues: CAGSLWGGTYNEQFF. CDR3 in DNA: TGTGCCGGCAGCTTATGGGGAGGAACCTACAATGAGCAGTTCTTC.

At least ten counts were recorded for this clonotype. V gene TRBV6-2 or TRBV6-3 combines with J gene TRBJ2-1; D is ambiguous. This CDR3 spans 14 amino acids. V was pared by 0 bases and J by 5 bases, with 8 bases between. Per the germline V gene, CDR1 is MNHEY and CDR2 is SVGEGT. The CDR3 region has the DNA TGTGCCAGCAGTTACTCGGCGGCCCACAATGAGCAGTTCTTC. This encodes CASSYSAAHNEQFF.

This clonotype was observed at least ten times. The chain employs TRBV20-1 and TRBJ1-1; tentative D call: TRBD1 (5 bases). The germline V gene encodes CDR1 DFQATT and CDR2 SNEGSKA (reference sequence). The CDR3 covers 14 residues. Between the trimmed V and J ends, which lost 3 bases and 3 bases, there was a span of 14 bases. CDR3 coding DNA: TGCAGTGCTAGTGGGCTGGGGGGGGACACTGAAGCTTTCTTT. Encoded protein: CSASGLGGDTEAFF.

This clonotype was recorded at least ten times. The chain joins TRBV25-1 to TRBJ1-5; no reliable D call. Germline CDR1 MGHDK, CDR2 SYGVNS. Between the trimmed V and J ends, which lost 3 bases and 6 bases, there was a span of 12 bases. The CDR3 runs 14 residues. The CDR3 here is CASSESGIRQPQHF. The DNA of the CDR3 is TGTGCCAGCAGTGAGTCGGGGATTCGTCAGCCCCAGCATTTT.

V and J are TRBV2 and TRBJ2-1, with D perhaps given as TRBD1 or TRBD2 (6 bases each). The V end was cut by 2 bases, the J end by 5 bases, with 16 bases between. Germline-derived CDR1 and CDR2 are SNHLY and FYNNEI. CDR3 length equals 16 residues. DNA for the CDR3: TGTGCCAGCAGTGAAAGGGGGGAAATCCCTAACAATGAGCAGTTCTTC. This encodes CASSERGEIPNNEQFF.

The gene calls are TRBV5-6 and TRBJ1-1; D ambiguous. Germline CDR1 SGHDT, CDR2 YYEEEE. Trimming shortened V by 5 bases and J by 5 bases, and 16 bases separated the two germline ends. This CDR3 spans 14 amino acids. CDR3 nucleotides: TGTGCCAGCAGAGGGCCCAGCGTAATGACTGAAGCTTTCTTT. This translates into CASRGPSVMTEAFF.

This clonotype was counted at least ten times. This chain uses TRBV30 with TRBJ1-6; 8 bases agree with TRBD1. This CDR3 is 15 amino acids long. Germline CDR1 reads GTSNPN; CDR2 reads SVGIG (reference sequence). Unmatched junction bases numbered 13, after V lost 5 bases and J lost 10 bases. The CDR3 spells CAWDGIGQGTSPLHF. The CDR3 DNA reads TGTGCCTGGGACGGGATCGGACAGGGAACCTCACCCCTCCACTTT.

This clonotype was recorded a few times. This chain links TRBV7-6 with TRBJ2-3; D remains unclear. The V end was cut by 5 bases, the J end by 2 bases, with 11 bases between. This CDR3 spans 14 amino acids. Germline CDR1 and CDR2: SGHVS and FNYEAQ. The CDR3 region has the DNA TGTGCCAGCAGCCTAGGGATATACACAGATACGCAGTATTTT. Translating gives CASSLGIYTDTQYF. Together with reference TRBV7-6 and TRBJ2-3, the CDR3 gives the full variable domain: GAGVSQSPRYKVTKRGQDVALRCDPISGHVSLYWYRQALGQGPEFLTYFNYEAQQDKSGLPNDRFSAERPEGSISTLTIQRTEQRDSAMYRCASSLGIYTDTQYFGPGTRLTVL.

This clonotype was counted only a few times. This chain uses TRBV2 with TRBJ2-7, with a tentative D call TRBD1 (5 bases). This CDR3 is built from 12 residues. Germline loops: CDR1 SNHLY, CDR2 FYNNEI. V was clipped by 3 bases and J by 4 bases, with 7 bases between them. The CDR3 region is CASSEAGYEQYF. CDR3 coding DNA: TGTGCCAGCAGTGAGGCAGGGTACGAGCAGTACTTC. The entire variable domain, with the rest obtained from reference TRBV2 and TRBJ2-7, is as follows: EPEVTQTPSHQVTQMGQEVILRCVPISNHLYFYWYRQILGQKVEFLVSFYNNEISEKSEIFDDQFSVERPDGSNFTLKIRSTKLEDSAMYFCASSEAGYEQYFGPGTRLTVT.